A selection of T cell receptor beta chains follows, all from one sample in a study of neoadjuvant anti-PD-1 for oral cavity cancer. Profiled with immunoSEQ multiplex PCR; TCRdb holds only in-frame clones, not every one. The profile shows over 30,000 clones, roughly 79% of them singletons. The source was PBMCs, collected after nivolumab (anti-PD-1) treatment. These receptors were obtained from a person aged 40 to 85 with oral cavity squamous cell carcinoma. Both conserved end residues are part of each CDR3. D genes are given only for firm matches. The size of a clone is reported for some rows only, either as once, few or many, or as a class for expanded clones.

D gene	CDR3 length	V gene	clone size	J gene	CDR3 DNA	CDR3 protein
TRBD1	15	TRBV19	few	TRBJ1-2	TGTGCCAGTAGTTCACAGGGGAAGGGGCTCTATGGCTACACCTTC	CASSSQGKGLYGYTF
.	14	TRBV29-1	.	TRBJ2-7	TGCAGCGTCGGGGGGCCATCCGAGGCCTACGAGCAGTACTTC	CSVGGPSEAYEQYF
.	15	TRBV30	medium-sized	TRBJ2-7	TGTGCCTGGAGTTATGTAGCTACCTCTAAGGGCGAGCAGTACTTC	CAWSYVATSKGEQYF
TRBD1	15	TRBV2	.	TRBJ1-5	TGTGCCAGCACCATAGGACAGGGACTAAATCAGCCCCAGCATTTT	CASTIGQGLNQPQHF
.	14	TRBV5-6	.	TRBJ2-3	TGTGCCAGCAGCAGGATCGAGGGAACAGATACGCAGTATTTT	CASSRIEGTDTQYF
TRBD1	14	TRBV7-3	.	TRBJ2-7	TGTGCCAGCAGCCCCTCGACAGGGTATCGCGAGCAGTACTTC	CASSPSTGYREQYF
TRBD2	14	TRBV5-4	.	TRBJ2-1	TGTGCCAGCAGCCGTCCGGGGGGATACAATGAGCAGTTCTTC	CASSRPGGYNEQFF
TRBD2	18	TRBV9	.	TRBJ2-3	TGTGCCAGCAGCGTAGAGGGGCTAGCGGGGGGGTGGACAGATACGCAGTATTTT	CASSVEGLAGGWTDTQYF
.	14	TRBV4-3	.	TRBJ1-1	TGCGCCAGCAGCCAAGACAGGGCGGTCGCTGAAGCTTTCTTT	CASSQDRAVAEAFF
.	15	TRBV9	.	TRBJ2-5	TGTGCCAGCAGCTTTAGTGAGGGACTCAAAGAGACCCAGTACTTC	CASSFSEGLKETQYF
.	13	TRBV27	.	TRBJ1-2	TGTGCCAGCAGTTTACAGGGCTTCGATGGCTACACCTTC	CASSLQGFDGYTF
.	17	TRBV5-1	.	TRBJ2-1	TGCGCCAGCAGCTCCGGGCCGGGGGAGGTCTCCTACAATGAGCAGTTCTTC	CASSSGPGEVSYNEQFF
TRBD2	15	TRBV15	.	TRBJ2-3	TGTGCCACCAGCAGAAGCGGGAGCCCCACAGATACGCAGTATTTT	CATSRSGSPTDTQYF
.	13	TRBV19	.	TRBJ2-5	TGTGCCAGTAGGCCAGGGGCCCAAGAGACCCAGTACTTC	CASRPGAQETQYF
TRBD1	16	TRBV30	few	TRBJ1-2	TGTGCCTGGAACCAGGGACAGGGGGCAACTAACTATGGCTACACCTTC	CAWNQGQGATNYGYTF
.	15	TRBV19	.	TRBJ2-5	TGTGCCAGTAGTACCGCCCTGGCGGCTCAAGAGACCCAGTACTTC	CASSTALAAQETQYF
.	15	TRBV9	.	TRBJ1-2	TGTGCCAGCAGTCCCATACACAGGGCCAGCTATGGCTACACCTTC	CASSPIHRASYGYTF
.	13	TRBV9	.	TRBJ1-1	TGTGCCAGCAGCGCTCAAGAGGGACTTCAAGCTTTCTTT	CASSAQEGLQAFF
TRBD2	15	TRBV6-6	.	TRBJ2-3	TGTGCCAGCAGAGCCGGGACTAGTGCCACAGATACGCAGTATTTT	CASRAGTSATDTQYF
.	13	TRBV19	.	TRBJ2-1	TGTGCCAGTAGTATATTACCCTACAATGAGCAGTTCTTC	CASSILPYNEQFF
.	12	TRBV10-3	.	TRBJ2-7	TGTGCCATCAGTGGGACGCACCAGGAGCAGTACTTC	CAISGTHQEQYF
.	15	TRBV2	few	TRBJ1-2	TGTGCCAGCAGTATGAGACGGGAAAGTAACTATGGCTACACCTTC	CASSMRRESNYGYTF
TRBD1	13	TRBV19	.	TRBJ1-2	TGTGCCAGTAGTCTGGGACAGGGCTATGGCTACACCTTC	CASSLGQGYGYTF
.	16	TRBV6-5	.	TRBJ1-2	TGTGCCAGCAGTTACCCCACCGTTGTTCCTAACTATGGCTACACCTTC	CASSYPTVVPNYGYTF
TRBD1	14	TRBV7-2	.	TRBJ1-2	TGTGCCAGCAGCATGGGACAGGGCGGGTATGGCTACACCTTC	CASSMGQGGYGYTF
.	14	TRBV5-6	.	TRBJ2-3	TGTGCCAGCAGCTTGGCGGGGTTGAAAGATACGCAGTATTTT	CASSLAGLKDTQYF
.	14	TRBV19	.	TRBJ2-3	TGTGCCAGTACCAAGAGAGGTGGCACAGATACGCAGTATTTT	CASTKRGGTDTQYF
TRBD1	14	TRBV5-6	.	TRBJ1-2	TGTGCCAGCAGCTTAGGGGGCTCAAACTATGGCTACACCTTC	CASSLGGSNYGYTF
TRBD1	16	TRBV2	.	TRBJ1-1	TGTGCCAGCAGTAAATTTTTACAGGGGGCGAACACTGAAGCTTTCTTT	CASSKFLQGANTEAFF
.	15	TRBV6-6	few	TRBJ1-4	TGTGCCAGCAGTTACCTGAATGTGGCTAATGAAAAACTGTTTTTT	CASSYLNVANEKLFF
TRBD1	13	TRBV5-6	.	TRBJ1-2	TGTGCCAGCAGCCCGGGACAGGGGGACGGCTACACCTTC	CASSPGQGDGYTF
.	13	TRBV19	.	TRBJ1-5	TGTGCCAGTAGTACCCGACTCGAGTCGGCCCAGCATTTT	CASSTRLESAQHF
.	13	TRBV7-9	once	TRBJ1-2	TGTGCCAGCAGCTTAATGGGGCCCTATGGCTACACCTTC	CASSLMGPYGYTF
TRBD1	20	TRBV5-4	.	TRBJ2-1	TGTGCCAGCAGCCCCTGGGGTCGACAGGGGGCTTCAAGCTCCTACAATGAGCAGTTCTTC	CASSPWGRQGASSSYNEQFF
.	14	TRBV5-1	.	TRBJ2-3	TGCGCCAGCAGCTTGGACAGGATCACAGATACGCAGTATTTT	CASSLDRITDTQYF